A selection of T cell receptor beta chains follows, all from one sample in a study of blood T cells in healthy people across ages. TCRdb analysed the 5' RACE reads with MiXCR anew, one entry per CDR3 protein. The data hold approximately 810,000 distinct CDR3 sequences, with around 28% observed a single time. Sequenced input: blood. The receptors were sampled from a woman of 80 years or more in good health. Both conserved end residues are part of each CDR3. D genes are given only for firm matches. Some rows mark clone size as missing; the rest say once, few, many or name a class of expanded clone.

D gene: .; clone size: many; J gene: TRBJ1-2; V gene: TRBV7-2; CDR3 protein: CASSLAPPFPGQSSAGYTF; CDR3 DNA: TGTGCCAGCAGCTTAGCACCTCCCTTTCCGGGACAATCGTCGGCGGGCTACACCTTC
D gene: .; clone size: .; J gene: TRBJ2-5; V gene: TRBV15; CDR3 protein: CATSMSPSPLLF; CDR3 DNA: TGTGCCACCAGCATGTCCCCTAGCCCACTCCTCTTC
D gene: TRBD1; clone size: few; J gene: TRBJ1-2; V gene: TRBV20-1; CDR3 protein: CSANRGHNYGYTF; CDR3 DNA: TGCAGTGCCAACAGGGGGCACAACTATGGCTACACCTTC
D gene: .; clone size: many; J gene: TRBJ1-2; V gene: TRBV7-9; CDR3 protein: CASSYDRYGYTF; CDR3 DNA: TGTGCCAGCAGCTATGACAGATATGGCTACACCTTC
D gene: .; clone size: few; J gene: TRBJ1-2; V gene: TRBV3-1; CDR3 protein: CASREGGLANYGYTF; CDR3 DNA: TGTGCCAGCAGGGAGGGAGGCTTAGCTAACTATGGCTACACCTTC
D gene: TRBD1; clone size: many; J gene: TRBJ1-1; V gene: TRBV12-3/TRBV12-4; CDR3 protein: CASSFTGGNTEAFF; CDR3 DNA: TGTGCCAGCAGTTTTACAGGGGGAAACACTGAAGCTTTCTTT
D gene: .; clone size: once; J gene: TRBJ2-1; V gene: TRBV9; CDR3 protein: CASSATAVPRGEQFF; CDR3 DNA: TGTGCCAGCAGCGCAACTGCGGTCCCGAGGGGTGAGCAGTTCTTC
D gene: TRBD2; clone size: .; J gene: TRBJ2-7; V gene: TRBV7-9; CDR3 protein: CATAGASGGGRQYF; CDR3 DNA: TGTGCCACCGCAGGGGCTAGCGGGGGTGGGAGGCAGTACTTC
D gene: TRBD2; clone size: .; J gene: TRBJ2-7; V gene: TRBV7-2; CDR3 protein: CASSFGLAGGPGEQYF; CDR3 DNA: TGTGCCAGCAGCTTCGGACTAGCGGGGGGGCCGGGTGAGCAGTACTTC
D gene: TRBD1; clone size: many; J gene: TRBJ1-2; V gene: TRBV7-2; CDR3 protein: CASSSRTGNNYGYTF; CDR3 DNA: TGTGCCAGCAGCTCACGGACAGGCAACAACTATGGCTACACCTTC
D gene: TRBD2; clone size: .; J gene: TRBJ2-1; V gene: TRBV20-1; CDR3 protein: CSAGRGKETQFF; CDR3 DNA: TGCAGTGCGGGGCGGGGGAAAGAGACCCAGTTCTTC
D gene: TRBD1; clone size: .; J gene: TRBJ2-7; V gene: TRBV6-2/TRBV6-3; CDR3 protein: CASSRGQGIYEQYF; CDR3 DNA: TGTGCCAGCAGCCGGGGACAGGGGATCTACGAGCAGTACTTC
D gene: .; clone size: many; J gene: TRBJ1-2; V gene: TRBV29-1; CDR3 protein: CSVTRDGIYGYTF; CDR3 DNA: TGCAGCGTTACCCGGGACGGAATCTATGGCTACACCTTC